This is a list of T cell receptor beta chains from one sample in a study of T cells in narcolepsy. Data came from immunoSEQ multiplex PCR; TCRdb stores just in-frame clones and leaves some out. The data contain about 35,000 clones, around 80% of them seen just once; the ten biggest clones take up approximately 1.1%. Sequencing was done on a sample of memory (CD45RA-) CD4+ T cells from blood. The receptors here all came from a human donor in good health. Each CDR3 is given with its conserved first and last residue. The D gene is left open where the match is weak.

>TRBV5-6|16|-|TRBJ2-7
CASRFYGVGARYEQYF
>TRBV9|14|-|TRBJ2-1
CASSYGARYNEQFF
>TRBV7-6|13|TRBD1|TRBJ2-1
CASSSRGLGEQFF
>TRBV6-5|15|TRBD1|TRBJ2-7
CASSYSGTGTYEQYF
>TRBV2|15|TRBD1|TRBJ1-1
CASNAGTGMNTEAFF
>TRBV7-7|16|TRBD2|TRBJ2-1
CASSLNSAGSYNEQFF
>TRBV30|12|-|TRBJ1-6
CAGRGNNSPLHF
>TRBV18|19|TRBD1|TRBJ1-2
CASSQLLPMGQEINYGYTF
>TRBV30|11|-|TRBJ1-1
CAWSWGGEAFF
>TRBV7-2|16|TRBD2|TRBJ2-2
CASSLDRAGNPGELFF
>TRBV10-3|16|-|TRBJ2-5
CAISARSREGGETQYF
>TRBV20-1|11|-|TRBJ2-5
CSAHLRETQYF
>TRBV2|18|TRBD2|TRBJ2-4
CASIGLVRTSGAKNIQYF
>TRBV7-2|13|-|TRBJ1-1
CASSLSGGTEAFF
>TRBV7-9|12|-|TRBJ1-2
CASSLSGYGYTF
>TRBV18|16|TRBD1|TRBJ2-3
CASSPLGQGGTDTQYF
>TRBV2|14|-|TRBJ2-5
CASRTPGRGETQYF
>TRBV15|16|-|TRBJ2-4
CATSREWEWDKNIQYF
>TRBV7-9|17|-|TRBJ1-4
CASSRESGTGGLEKLFF
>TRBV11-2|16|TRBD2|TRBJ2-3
CASRRTSGSIADTQYF
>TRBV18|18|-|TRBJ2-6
CASSPPRDRRPGANVLTF
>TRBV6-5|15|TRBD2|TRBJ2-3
CASSYRGGGADTQYF
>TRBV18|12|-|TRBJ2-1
CASSPRGVEQFF
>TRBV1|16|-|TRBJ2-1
CTSSQGESGPYNEQFF
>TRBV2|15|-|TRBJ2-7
CASSLLAQTSYEQYF
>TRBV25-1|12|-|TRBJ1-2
CASSANPGGYTF
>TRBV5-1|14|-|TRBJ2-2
CASSLNGITGELFF
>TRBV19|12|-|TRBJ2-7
CASSIVAYEQYF
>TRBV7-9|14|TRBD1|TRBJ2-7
CASSLALGQIEQYF
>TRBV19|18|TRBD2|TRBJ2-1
CASSIRIVSGRRGDAQFF